The sequence of this T cell receptor beta chain was determined in a study of blood T cell repertoires in COVID-19. Turning to the study itself: T cells, B-cell-depleted T cells, or PBMCs supplied cDNA or gDNA.

Only in-frame clones appear in the TCRdb table, and some are missing; sequencing was by immunoSEQ multiplex PCR. This sample has about 200,000 clones, with around 90% found just once. Sample: peripheral blood. The clonotype originates from a man in his fifties or sixties with acute or convalescent COVID-19.

The CDR3 nucleotides read TGTGCCATCAGTGGGGACACAAACAATGAGCAGTTCTTC. Translation gives CAISGDTNNEQFF. V usage is TRBV10-3 and J usage is TRBJ2-1; D perhaps matches TRBD1 (6 bases). Between the trimmed V and J ends, which lost 4 bases and 5 bases, there was a span of 9 bases. From germline, CDR1 is ENHRY and CDR2 SYGVKD. The length of the CDR3 is 13 residues.